This paragraph covers one T cell receptor beta chain sequence. TCRdb re-analyzed the 5' RACE reads; it lists each CDR3 protein once, without DNA. The sample's table shows about 260,000 distinct CDR3 sequences. This sample is drawn from a study of T cells expressing NK-cell markers. The CDR3 extends over 13 amino acids. CDR1 is WSHSY and CDR2 is SAAADI in the germline V gene. The rearrangement links TRBV10-2 to TRBJ2-1. Source material: blood T cells: a sorted CD56 or NKG2C T cell subset, CD4+ or CD8+ T cells, or bulk PBMC T cells (not recorded which). The clonotype was recovered from a man younger than 35 in good health. This CDR3 reads CASFRATYNEQFF.